The clone carrying this T cell receptor (beta chain) was observed a few times. This record comes from a study of shared clonotypes between healthy human individuals. Method: immunoSEQ multiplex PCR; TCRdb's copy keeps in-frame clones and lacks some. The repertoire consists of roughly 500,000 clones, with roughly 78% occurring once and the leading ten covering over 10%. This CDR3 contains 12 residues. Trimming removed 4 bases at V and 1 base at J, with 4 bases between. From germline, CDR1 is LNHDA and CDR2 SQIVND (reference sequence). The genes are TRBV19 and TRBJ1-1; no definite D call. This TCR was recovered from a woman between 40 and 55 years old in good health. Some clones in this sample may be carry-over from other donors' samples. Sequencing was done on a sample of PBMCs. CDR3 loop: CASSRTNTEAFF. The DNA of the CDR3 is TGTGCCAGTAGTAGGACGAACACTGAAGCTTTCTTT.